Sequencing of this T cell receptor beta chain was carried out in a study of blood T cell repertoires in COVID-19. Looking at the study overall: The United States, Italy and Spain supplied acute and convalescent COVID-19 samples. Sources were T cells, B-cell-depleted T cells, or PBMCs; the material itself was cDNA or gDNA.

Under the authors' procedure: Estimation of nucleated cell counts was performed using reference gene primer amplification. Sequencing was performed with immunoSEQ multiplex PCR; in TCRdb, only in-frame clones are kept and a portion is missing. V and J calls and clone size follow that table, whereas D and trimming were derived from the DNA. The sample lists 150,000 to 200,000 clones; roughly 90% were seen once. There are 16 residues in the CDR3. The ends lost 6 bases at V and 6 bases at J; junction bases unmatched: 7. CDR1 and CDR2 (germline): MNHNY, SVGAGI (reference sequence). The sequencing input was peripheral blood. The chain links TRBV6-6 to TRBJ2-3; 15 bases are shared with TRBD2. The origin of this receptor is a man aged 50 to 59 with acute or convalescent COVID-19. The CDR3 is CASSSGLAGGRDTQYF. DNA for the CDR3: TGTGCCAGCAGCTCGGGACTAGCGGGGGGACGGGATACGCAGTATTTT.